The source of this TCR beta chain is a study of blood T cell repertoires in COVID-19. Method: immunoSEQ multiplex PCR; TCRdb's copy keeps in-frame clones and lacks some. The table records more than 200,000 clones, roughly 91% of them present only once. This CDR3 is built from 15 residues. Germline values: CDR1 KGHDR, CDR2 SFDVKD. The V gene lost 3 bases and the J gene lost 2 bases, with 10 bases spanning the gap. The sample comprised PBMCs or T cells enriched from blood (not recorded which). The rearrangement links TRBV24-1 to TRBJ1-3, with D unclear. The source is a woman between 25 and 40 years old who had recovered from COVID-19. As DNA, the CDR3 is TGTGCCACCAGTGATCCCGGGAGGGCTGGAAACACCATATATTTT. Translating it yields CATSDPGRAGNTIYF.